This TCR beta chain was recovered during a study of T cell repertoires in cytomegalovirus infection. In the study overall: Indications came from public TCR beta signatures; they pointed to CMV infection and to a matching HLA type. Study-wide points: Dominating the ex vivo response were HLA-C-restricted CMV-specific TCR beta clonotypes.

A remark on this clonotype: Its antigen is undetermined.

TCRdb processed the reads anew with MiXCR; each CDR3 protein has one entry. The profile shows 300,000 to 400,000 distinct CDR3 sequences, 25% to 35% of them singletons. Losses at the gene ends were 6 bases for V and 2 bases for J; bases not matched to a gene: 4. This CDR3 spans 14 amino acids. V and J are TRBV12-3 or TRBV12-4 and TRBJ1-3; 7 nucleotides match TRBD1. This TCR came from a human donor in good health (CMV status not recorded). Some clones in this sample may be carry-over from other donors' samples. Sample: cultured PBMCs, taken from culture after CMV antigen stimulation. CDR3 region: CASSSTGTGNTIYF. CDR3 DNA sequence: TGTGCCAGCAGCTCGACAGGGACTGGAAACACCATATATTTT.